A single sample is the source of the 26 T cell receptor beta chains below, sequenced in a study of regulatory T cells in long-lasting Graves disease. Combining iRepertoire HTBI primers with Arm-PCR of CDR3 regions, the authors built TCR beta libraries. Via MiXCR, TCRdb re-called the multiplex PCR reads, giving one row per CDR3 protein. The table lists 400,000 to 500,000 distinct CDR3 sequences, roughly 15% of them singletons. Time point meaning: newly diagnosed GD, antithyroid drugs for less than 3 months. RNA from PBMCs was the source of the TCR library. These sequences were also reported in another study, on T cells in Graves' hyperthyroidism and ophthalmopathy.

This specimen was peripheral blood mononuclear cells (PBMCs), taken at new diagnosis, from a patient treated with antithyroid drugs. The receptors were gathered from a woman aged 45-60 years with Graves disease.

The chain joins TRBV28 to TRBJ2-1; tentatively, D is TRBD1 or TRBD2 (5 bases each). The germline CDR1 and CDR2 sequences are MDHEN and SYDVKM. V was cut by 0 bases and J by 1 base, with 19 bases left in between. The CDR3 has 19 residues. The CDR3 loop reads CASSLWASGRRTSYNEQFF. The CDR3 DNA reads as TGTGCCAGCAGTTTATGGGCCTCGGGGCGCAGGACATCCTACAATGAGCAGTTCTTC.

This clonotype was counted at least ten times. J is TRBJ2-3 and V is TRBV6-2 or TRBV6-3; D is possibly TRBD2 (6 bases). V lost 4 bases and J lost 7, with 21 bases in between. This CDR3 comprises 16 residues. Germline loops: CDR1 MNHEY, CDR2 SVGEGT. The CDR3 DNA reads TGTGCCAGCAGTTCCCCTTATTTGGAGGGAGGAAATACGCAGTATTTT. Amino acid sequence: CASSSPYLEGGNTQYF.

The table lists this clonotype with many counts. This rearrangement joins TRBV2 to TRBJ2-7, with 8 nucleotides matching TRBD2. The CDR3 runs 14 residues. CDR1 and CDR2 (germline): SNHLY, FYNNEI. The J segment lost 12 bases and the V segment lost 2 bases, leaving 12 bases of the junction unmatched. The CDR3 region has the DNA TGTGCCAGCAGTGAATTAGCGGGACAAACCAGAACGTACTTC. Translating it yields CASSELAGQTRTYF.

There are many counts of this clonotype. The rearrangement links TRBV27 to TRBJ1-5; D gene ambiguous. V dropped 0 bases and J dropped 0 bases, with 9 bases sitting between them. This CDR3 has 16 amino acids. Germline V lookup: CDR1 MNHEY, CDR2 SMNVEV (reference sequence). The CDR3 loop is CASSLSRQDSNQPQHF. As DNA, the CDR3 is TGTGCCAGCAGTTTATCGCGGCAGGATAGCAATCAGCCCCAGCATTTT.

This clonotype was observed many times. V and J are TRBV28 and TRBJ1-1; TRBD1 aligns across 7 bases. Germline V gene sequence: CDR1 MDHEN, CDR2 SYDVKM. V shed 3 bases, J shed 5 bases, and the junction held 6 bases outside the gene matches. The CDR3 totals 14 residues. The CDR3 DNA sequence: TGTGCCAGCAGTTTCCAGGGGGAGAGGACTGAAGCTTTCTTT. This codes for CASSFQGERTEAFF. Filled out from reference TRBV28 and TRBJ1-1, the complete variable domain reads DVKVTQSSRYLVKRTGEKVFLECVQDMDHENMFWYRQDPGLGLRLIYFSYDVKMKEKGDIPEGYSVSREKKERFSLILESASTNQTSMYLCASSFQGERTEAFFGQGTRLTVV.

The table lists this clonotype with many counts. The chain carries TRBV30 and TRBJ2-6; the match to TRBD1 covers 7 bases. Germline V gene data show CDR1 as GTSNPN and CDR2 as SVGIG (reference sequence). V gave up 7 bases and J gave up 0 bases; unmatched junction bases: 9. The CDR3 extends over 16 amino acids. CDR3 in DNA: TGTGCCTCCAATCAGGGGGACCTCTCTGGGGCCAACGTCCTGACTTTC. Protein sequence: CASNQGDLSGANVLTF.

This chain uses TRBV29-1 with TRBJ2-3; D may correspond to TRBD1 or TRBD2 (5 bases each). Germline V gene data show CDR1 as SQVTM and CDR2 as ANQGSEA. The length of the CDR3 is 14 residues. The V end lost 0 bases, the J end lost 4 bases, and 11 bases lay between the germline ends. CDR3 nucleotides: TGCAGCGTTGAAGATCCGGGGCTGCCAGATACGCAGTATTTT. As protein: CSVEDPGLPDTQYF.

This clonotype has only a few counts. The chain recombines TRBV6-2 or TRBV6-3 with TRBJ1-3; the D gene is possibly TRBD1 (5 bases). Between the trimmed V and J ends, which lost 0 bases and 4 bases, there was a span of 13 bases. This CDR3 is 16 amino acids long. The germline V gene has CDR1 MNHEY and CDR2 SVGEGT. This chain's CDR3 is CASSYSSGILGNTIYF. The CDR3 DNA follows: TGTGCCAGCAGTTACTCCTCAGGGATACTAGGAAACACCATATATTTT.

This clonotype was seen only a few times. This chain links TRBV5-4 with TRBJ2-1, with unresolved D. The CDR3 contains 15 residues. Germline CDR1 reads SGHNT; CDR2 reads YYREEE (reference sequence). Trimming removed 0 bases from V and 2 bases from J, with 9 bases in between. The CDR3 is CASSLAQNTYNEQFF. Here the CDR3 DNA reads TGTGCCAGCAGCTTGGCACAGAACACCTACAATGAGCAGTTCTTC.

The V and J genes are TRBV5-1 and TRBJ2-1; 8 bases line up with TRBD2. The germline gives CDR1 SGHRS, CDR2 YFSETQ. The CDR3 has 17 residues. Losses at the gene ends were 4 bases for V and 4 bases for J; bases not matched to a gene: 13. The CDR3 reads CASSPNPGLGFYNEQFF. The CDR3 DNA is TGCGCCAGCAGCCCGAATCCGGGACTAGGTTTTTACAATGAGCAGTTCTTC.

This clonotype was counted many times. The rearrangement uses TRBV7-9 and TRBJ2-7, with 7 bases that match TRBD2. V was clipped by 5 bases and J by 0 bases; unmatched bases: 4. The CDR3 loop spans 14 amino acids. Per germline, CDR1 SEHNR and CDR2 FQNEAQ (reference sequence). In DNA form, the CDR3 reads TGTGCCAGCAGCCCCGGGAGGAGCTCCTACGAGCAGTACTTC. Amino acids: CASSPGRSSYEQYF. The variable domain in full, with the rest retrieved from reference TRBV7-9 and TRBJ2-7, is DTGVSQNPRHKITKRGQNVTFRCDPISEHNRLYWYRQTLGQGPEFLTYFQNEAQLEKSRLLSDRFSAERPKGSFSTLEIQRTEQGDSAMYLCASSPGRSSYEQYFGPGTRLTVT.

This clonotype was recorded a few times. The V gene is TRBV5-6, the J gene TRBJ2-5; no clear D. The CDR3 length is 13 residues. CDR1 SGHDT and CDR2 YYEEEE come from the germline V gene. V was cut by 0 bases and J by 5 bases, with 8 bases left in between. The chain's CDR3 is CASSLGARETQYF. The CDR3, as DNA: TGTGCCAGCAGCTTGGGCGCCAGGGAGACCCAGTACTTC.

This clonotype was counted between two and nine times. V is TRBV10-3 and J is TRBJ1-1; a possible D gene is TRBD1 (6 bases). The V and J ends lost 6 bases and 5 bases respectively, with 16 bases between them. The CDR3 has 14 amino acids. From germline, CDR1 is ENHRY and CDR2 SYGVKD. CDR3 residues: CAISRQDRETEAFF. In nucleotides, the CDR3 is TGTGCCATCAGCCGACAGGACCGGGAAACTGAAGCTTTCTTT.

The chain uses TRBV18 and TRBJ2-5; D assignment may be TRBD1 or TRBD2 (5 bases each). This CDR3 spans 14 amino acids. Trimming took 3 bases from V and 4 from J, leaving 12 bases between them. Germline-derived CDR1 and CDR2 are KGHSH and LQKENI. The CDR3 spells CASSPGRDGETQYF. The CDR3 DNA follows: TGTGCCAGCTCACCGGGCAGGGACGGAGAGACCCAGTACTTC.

This clonotype turned up a few times. The V and J genes are TRBV6-1 and TRBJ1-1; D is unclear. Germline V gene lookup returns CDR1 MNHNS and CDR2 SASEGT. V lost 7 bases, J lost 3 bases, and 12 bases lay in between. This CDR3 spans 13 amino acids. As DNA, the CDR3 is TGTGCCAGCACTCCCGTGGAAGACACTGAAGCTTTCTTT. Protein sequence: CASTPVEDTEAFF.

This clonotype was counted ten times or more. The chain joins TRBV6-1 to TRBJ1-1; D gene ambiguous. The CDR3 consists of 14 residues. V dropped 6 bases and J dropped 3 bases, with 14 bases sitting between them. From germline, CDR1 is MNHNS and CDR2 SASEGT. CDR3 nucleotides: TGTGCCAGCAGCAAACAGCGAATGGACACTGAAGCTTTCTTT. Translation: CASSKQRMDTEAFF.

The chain joins TRBV19 to TRBJ1-5, with 9 nucleotides matching TRBD1. This CDR3 region has 16 residues. V lost 7 bases to trimming and J lost 6 bases; unmatched junction nucleotides: 13. CDR1 and CDR2 from the germline V gene are LNHDA and SQIVND (reference sequence). The CDR3 nucleotides are TGTGCCAGTAACCCGGGACAGGGTTTCTTAAGTCAGCCCCAGCATTTT. It specifies CASNPGQGFLSQPQHF. The full variable domain, completed using reference TRBV19 and TRBJ1-5, is DGGITQSPKYLFRKEGQNVTLSCEQNLNHDAMYWYRQDPGQGLRLIYYSQIVNDFQKGDIAEGYSVSREKKESFPLTVTSAQKNPTAFYLCASNPGQGFLSQPQHFGDGTRLSIL.

This clonotype was detected a few times. Given a much more abundant clone one base away, this may be a read error. The chain recombines TRBV2 with TRBJ2-1; a weak D match, TRBD1 (6 bases). The CDR3 totals 13 residues. Germline lookup yields CDR1 SNHLY and CDR2 FYNNEI. This CDR3 is CASKWQGNDEQLF. CDR3 nucleotide sequence: TGTGCCAGCAAATGGCAGGGGAACGATGAGCAGCTCTTC.

In this sample, this clonotype turned up a few times. This chain links TRBV28 with TRBJ1-4; D is undetermined. The CDR3 totals 13 residues. Trimming stripped 3 bases from V and 4 bases from J, with 6 bases between. Germline V gene sequence: CDR1 MDHEN, CDR2 SYDVKM. CDR3 in DNA: TGTGCCAGCAGTTTCCCCCATAATGAAAAACTGTTTTTT. Its translation is CASSFPHNEKLFF.

Ten or more counts support this clonotype. This rearrangement joins TRBV28 to TRBJ1-1; possibly TRBD1 for D (6 bases). Trimming took off 3 bases at V and 3 bases at J, with 14 bases between the two ends. There are 15 residues in the CDR3. The V gene's germline CDR1 is MDHEN and CDR2 SYDVKM. The DNA of the CDR3 is TGTGCCAGCAGTTTTTGGGGGGCGGGTGACACTGAAGCTTTCTTT. It yields the protein CASSFWGAGDTEAFF.

In regard to this clonotype: A much larger clone lies a single base off, so this may be a read error. The chain combines TRBV11-2 with TRBJ2-5; D unresolved. The V end was cut by 0 bases, the J end by 4 bases, with 12 bases between. CDR1 SGHAT and CDR2 FQNNGV come from the germline V gene. The CDR3 extends over 15 amino acids. CDR3 nucleotide sequence: TGTGCCAGCAGCTTAGATGTGGGCCAGCGAGAGACCCAGTACTTC. It translates to CASSLDVGQRETQYF.

This clonotype turned up a few times. J is TRBJ1-1 and V is TRBV24-1, with D possibly TRBD1 on 5 matching bases. CDR3 length: 13 residues. Germline CDR1 is KGHDR and CDR2 is SFDVKD. V gave up 5 bases and J gave up 1 base, with 7 bases separating them. CDR3 in amino acids: CATSGRANTEAFF. DNA for the CDR3: TGTGCCACCAGTGGCAGGGCGAACACTGAAGCTTTCTTT.

This clonotype was counted a few times. The rearrangement uses TRBV19 and TRBJ2-2, with 7 positions matching TRBD1. V dropped 9 bases and J dropped 6; count of bases not matched to a gene: 1. This CDR3 region has 11 residues. The germline CDR1 and CDR2 sequences are LNHDA and SQIVND (reference sequence). The CDR3 sequence is CASTGAGELFF. The CDR3 coding sequence is TGTGCCAGCACAGGGGCCGGGGAGCTGTTTTTT.

The rearrangement links TRBV10-3 to TRBJ2-7; D gene unclear. Germline-derived CDR1 and CDR2 are ENHRY and SYGVKD. Between the trimmed V and J ends, which lost 4 bases and 3 bases, there was a span of 7 bases. The CDR3 covers 12 residues. DNA of the CDR3: TGTGCCATCAGTGCAAACGACTACGAGCAGTACTTC. Its translation: CAISANDYEQYF.

This clonotype was counted at least ten times. The genes are TRBV5-1 and TRBJ2-5; TRBD2 agrees at 12 bases. This CDR3 spans 17 amino acids. CDR1 SGHRS and CDR2 YFSETQ come from the germline V gene. J was trimmed by 4 bases and V by 0 bases; bases with no gene match: 7. The CDR3, as DNA: TGCGCCAGCAGCTTGGGGAGGACTAGCGGGACCCGAGAGACCCAGTACTTC. It codes for CASSLGRTSGTRETQYF.

V usage is TRBV19 and J usage is TRBJ2-6; perhaps D is TRBD1 or TRBD2 (7 bases each). This CDR3 is 19 amino acids long. The germline V gene encodes CDR1 LNHDA and CDR2 SQIVND (reference sequence). The germline V and J ends were trimmed by 7 bases and 3 bases, with 25 bases remaining between them. The CDR3 loop is CASTPAGGAGIGGANVLTF. In nucleotides, the CDR3 is TGTGCCAGTACCCCGGCAGGGGGGGCAGGGATAGGTGGGGCCAACGTCCTGACTTTC.